This T cell receptor (beta chain) comes out of a study of blood T cell repertoires in COVID-19. Study-level information: The origin of the acute and convalescent COVID-19 samples was the United States, Italy and Spain. PBMCs, B-cell-depleted T cells, or T cells were the source of the cDNA or gDNA that made up the material.

Followed longitudinally, the Seattle patients had been enrolled during active infection. Authors' analysis steps: The assay estimated nucleated cells by amplifying reference gene primers. The assay was immunoSEQ multiplex PCR, and TCRdb's table has in-frame clones only and misses some. V and J calls and clone size are given by that table; D and trimming were obtained from the DNA. The sample holds 100,000 to 150,000 clones, 70% to 75% seen once. Germline V gene lookup returns CDR1 MNHEY and CDR2 SVGAGI. The CDR3 loop spans 14 amino acids. V gave up 8 bases and J gave up 3 bases, with 16 bases separating them.

The rearrangement links TRBV6-5 to TRBJ1-1; D is possibly TRBD1 (5 bases). The clonotype comes from a man at least 80 years old with COVID-19, enrolled during active disease. Sequencing was done on a sample of peripheral blood. The CDR3 protein is CASSSYPGDTEAFF. The CDR3 DNA sequence: TGTGCCAGCTCTTCTTACCCGGGGGACACTGAAGCTTTCTTT.